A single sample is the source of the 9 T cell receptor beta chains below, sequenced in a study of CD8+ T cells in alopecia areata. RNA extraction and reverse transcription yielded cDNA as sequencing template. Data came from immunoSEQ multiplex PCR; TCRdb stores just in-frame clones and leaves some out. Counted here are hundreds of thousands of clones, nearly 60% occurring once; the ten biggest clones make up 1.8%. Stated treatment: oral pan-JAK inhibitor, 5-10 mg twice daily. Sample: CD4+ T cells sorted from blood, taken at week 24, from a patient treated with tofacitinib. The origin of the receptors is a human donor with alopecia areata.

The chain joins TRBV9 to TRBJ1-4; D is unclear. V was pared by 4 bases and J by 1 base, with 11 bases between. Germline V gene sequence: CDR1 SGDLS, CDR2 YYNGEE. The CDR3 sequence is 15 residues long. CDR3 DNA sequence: TGTGCCAGCAGCCTTAGCCAAAAAACTAATGAAAAACTGTTTTTT. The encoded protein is CASSLSQKTNEKLFF. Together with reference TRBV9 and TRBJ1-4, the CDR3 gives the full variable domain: DSGVTQTPKHLITATGQRVTLRCSPRSGDLSVYWYQQSLDQGLQFLIQYYNGEERAKGNILERFSAQQFPDLHSELNLSSLELGDSALYFCASSLSQKTNEKLFFGSGTQLSVL.

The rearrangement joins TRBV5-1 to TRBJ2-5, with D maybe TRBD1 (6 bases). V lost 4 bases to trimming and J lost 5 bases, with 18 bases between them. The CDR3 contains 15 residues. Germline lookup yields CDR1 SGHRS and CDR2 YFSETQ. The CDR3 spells CASSETISGEETQYF. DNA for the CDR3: TGCGCCAGCAGCGAAACTATCTCAGGGGAGGAGACCCAGTACTTC.

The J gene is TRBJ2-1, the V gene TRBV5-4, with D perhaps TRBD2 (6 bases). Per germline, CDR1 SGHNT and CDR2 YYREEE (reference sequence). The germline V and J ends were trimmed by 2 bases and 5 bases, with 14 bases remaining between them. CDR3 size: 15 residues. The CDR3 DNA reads TGTGCCAGCAGCTTCCCGAGACTAGGCCACAATGAGCAGTTCTTC. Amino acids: CASSFPRLGHNEQFF.

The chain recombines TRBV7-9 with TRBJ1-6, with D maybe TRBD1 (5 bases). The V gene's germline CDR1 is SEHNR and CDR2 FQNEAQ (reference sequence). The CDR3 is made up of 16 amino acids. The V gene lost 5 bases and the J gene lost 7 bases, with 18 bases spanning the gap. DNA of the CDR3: TGTGCCAGCAGCCCTTCCGGGGCTCCCGGGAATTCACCCCTCCACTTT. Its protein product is CASSPSGAPGNSPLHF.

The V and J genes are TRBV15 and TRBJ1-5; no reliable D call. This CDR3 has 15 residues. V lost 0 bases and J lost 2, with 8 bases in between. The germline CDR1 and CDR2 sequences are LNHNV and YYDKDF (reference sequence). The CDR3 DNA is TGTGCCACCAGCAGAGATTCGAGCGGCAATCAGCCCCAGCATTTT. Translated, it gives CATSRDSSGNQPQHF. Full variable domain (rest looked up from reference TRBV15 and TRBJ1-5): DAMVIQNPRYQVTQFGKPVTLSCSQTLNHNVMYWYQQKSSQAPKLLFHYYDKDFNNEADTPDNFQSRRPNTSFCFLDIRSPGLGDTAMYLCATSRDSSGNQPQHFGDGTRLSIL.

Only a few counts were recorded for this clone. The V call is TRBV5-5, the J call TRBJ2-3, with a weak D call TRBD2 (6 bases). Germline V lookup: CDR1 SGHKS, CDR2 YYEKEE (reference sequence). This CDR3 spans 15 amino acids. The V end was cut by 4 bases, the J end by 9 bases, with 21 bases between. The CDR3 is CASSARDSHLATQYF. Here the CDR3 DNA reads TGTGCCAGCAGCGCCCGGGACTCCCACCTCGCAACGCAGTATTTT. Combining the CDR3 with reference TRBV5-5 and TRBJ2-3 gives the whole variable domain DAGVTQSPTHLIKTRGQQVTLRCSPISGHKSVSWYQQVLGQGPQFIFQYYEKEERGRGNFPDRFSARQFPNYSSELNVNALLLGDSALYLCASSARDSHLATQYFGPGTRLTVL.

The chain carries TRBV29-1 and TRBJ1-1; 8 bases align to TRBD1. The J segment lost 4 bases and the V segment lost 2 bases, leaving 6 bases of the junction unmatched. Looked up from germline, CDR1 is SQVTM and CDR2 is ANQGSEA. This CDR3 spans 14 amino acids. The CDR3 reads CSVETLDRATEAFF. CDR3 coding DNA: TGCAGCGTTGAAACCCTGGACAGGGCCACTGAAGCTTTCTTT.

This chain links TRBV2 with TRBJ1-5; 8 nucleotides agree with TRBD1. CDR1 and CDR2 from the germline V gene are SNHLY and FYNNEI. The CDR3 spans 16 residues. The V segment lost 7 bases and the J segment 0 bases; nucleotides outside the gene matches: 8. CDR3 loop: CASTGTGGDSNQPQHF. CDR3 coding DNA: TGTGCCAGCACTGGGACAGGCGGAGATAGCAATCAGCCCCAGCATTTT.

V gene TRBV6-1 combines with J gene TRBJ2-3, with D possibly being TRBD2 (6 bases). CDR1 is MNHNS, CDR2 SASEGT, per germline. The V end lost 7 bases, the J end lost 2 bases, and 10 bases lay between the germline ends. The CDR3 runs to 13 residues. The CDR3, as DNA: TGTGCCAGCAATCGGGACTTCACAGATACGCAGTATTTT. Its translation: CASNRDFTDTQYF.